This T cell receptor (beta chain) emerged from a study of T cell responses to AZD1222 COVID-19 vaccine. Measured with immunoSEQ multiplex PCR; TCRdb has only the in-frame clones, and not every one. Of about 97,000 clones listed, about 89% are singletons. Study-level findings and limits: At study baseline, merely over 5 AZD1222 recipients were seropositive. No day 14 peak samples; only post-peak repertoires were characterized. Donors were largely white British and mainly female; clonal diversity was possibly underestimated.

With respect to this clone: Its antigen remains unknown.

CDR3 size: 14 residues. Germline lookup yields CDR1 SSHAT and CDR2 FNYEAQ (reference sequence). V lost 7 bases, J lost 0 bases, and 12 bases lay in between. V usage is TRBV7-7 and J usage is TRBJ2-5, with no clear D. This TCR was sampled from an adult in good health. This sample comprised peripheral blood, obtained on day 0 of AZD1222 vaccination. The CDR3 coding sequence is TGTGCCAGCACTCCTAGGGCGGACCAAGAGACCCAGTACTTC. Translated, it gives CASTPRADQETQYF.